This T cell receptor (beta chain) was captured in a study of identifying expanded T cells in peripheral blood. The assay was immunoSEQ multiplex PCR, and TCRdb's table has in-frame clones only and misses some. The sample has 95,000 or so clones, 70% to 90% seen once. The CDR3 covers 17 residues. Germline CDR1 MGHRA, CDR2 YSYEKL. Trimming pared 1 base from V and 3 bases from J, leaving 16 bases between. This receptor was taken from a person aged 18-69 years in good health. The material sequenced was blood. V and J are TRBV4-1 and TRBJ1-3; D is unclear. This CDR3 reads CASSQARGPWSGNTIYF. CDR3 DNA sequence: TGCGCCAGCAGCCAAGCTCGCGGGCCCTGGAGTGGAAACACCATATATTTT.